This record concerns one T cell receptor (beta chain) sequence. The target of this receptor is not known. No much larger clonotype is one base removed from it; base qualities were not supplied. The sample originates from a study of shared clonotypes between healthy human individuals (dated by TCRdb to 2020 to 2022). Context from the whole study: Three men and a couple of women, aged 18 to 49 years, made up the cohort. For each donor, CD4 naive and CD4 memory were each given three plates, CD8 naive was given two plates, and CD8 memory was given one plate. Blood TCR repertoires of about five healthy adults were deeply sequenced to estimate repertoire size and the extent of clonotype sharing between individuals. Between about 0.94 and 8.9 billion PBMCs per donor were obtained by leukapheresis. To increase sequencing depth and limit assay-specific biases, TCR repertoire library preparation and sequencing were carried out by different laboratories using diverse techniques. The research as a whole found: Even with the large sequencing depth, rarefaction of the sorted-subset datasets indicated that sequencing was incomplete. When a few donors were compared, the shared fraction of clonotypes was 5% to 6.5% for naive CD4, 3.5% to 4% for naive CD8, roughly 2.5% for memory CD4, and less than 0.45% for memory CD8. Pairwise subsampling indicated that sequencing depth was expected to affect the degree of clonotype sharing among donors. Sampling was restricted to blood, and TCR repertoires in tissues likely differ from the TCR repertoires found in blood. Compared with non-shared clonotypes, the clonotypes found in all four sorted-subset donors had higher generation probabilities. Naive subsets generally had larger estimated clonotype richness than memory subsets. The small number of donors limited the genetic and exposure-history diversity represented.

Using the deep immunoSEQ assay, multiplex PCR amplified TCR CDR3 regions from genomic DNA. Extracted genomic DNA from each cell subset was distributed evenly across all wells of several immunoSEQ 96-well plates, and each plate was treated as a replicate. For sorted subsets, 150 to 200 ng genomic DNA, equal to 30,000 or so T cell genomes, was loaded into each replicate PCR. The purified libraries were quantified using a Qubit 3.0 fluorometer, sized with a Bioanalyzer 2100, and then quantified again using the KAPA Library Quantification kit. Every immunoSEQ 96-well plate was sequenced on a separate single-read 150-cycle Illumina NextSeq 550 flow cell. In the paper's pipeline: Because only junctional sequences without quality scores were contained in the immunoSEQ output, filtering matching that applied to full-length reads could not be performed. Sequences were annotated with PyIR, a Python wrapper for IgBLAST v1.9, using IMGT germline references to assign V/J genes and CDR3. Reads were filtered out if the reads had weak V/J assignments (E-value above 1e-6), no CDR3, stop codons, out-of-frame junctions, or ambiguous translated residues. V3J clonotypes were defined by identical inferred V gene, J gene, and CDR3 amino acid sequence. Percentage overlap between repertoires was calculated by dividing the number of shared unique clonotypes by the size of the smaller repertoire. Repertoire richness was assessed with RTK rarefaction, the Chao1 estimator, and Recon v2.1 estimates of unobserved clonotypes. OLGA was used to compute generation probabilities for all TCRbeta clonotypes that the gDNA method yielded from a handful of donors. TCRdb stores this immuneACCESS table with in-frame sequences only. Part of the clones is absent; in the studies checked, under half of the shortfall reflects unresolved V genes, and no reason is known for the rest. The V and J calls and the clone size are those of that table, but D and trimming were determined from the DNA. The sample profile shows over 1.5 million clones; 95% to 99% of them were found once. The ten top clones hold roughly 0.4% of the sample.

V and J lose 6 bases and 3 bases, and a span of 19 bases separates them. Including cysteine and phenylalanine, the CDR3 has 16 amino acids. Here the CDR3 DNA is all that survives: 48 bases in frame from base 1. CDR1 is given as SGHAT and CDR2 as FQNNGV, both from the germline V gene. Donors were healthy HIV-negative adults with no recently reported acute infections or vaccinations. Every donor was a Caucasian adult living in Nashville, Tennessee, USA. CD4+ T cells were enriched by magnetic negative selection; naive cells were then positively selected on CD45RA, and the negative fraction formed the memory subset. Blood was collected by leukapheresis, and PBMCs were isolated by Ficoll-Histopaque density gradient centrifugation and then cryopreserved in liquid nitrogen vapor phase. Analytical flow cytometry was used to check the purity and quantity of each magnetically sorted T cell population. From each sorted fraction, genomic DNA was isolated and quantified by UV absorbance on a Nanodrop 2000c.

Sequencing input: naive CD4+ T cells sorted from blood. The cell subset or site label on this specimen signifies: CD45RA+ positively selected. The chain couples TRBV11-2 to TRBJ2-3; a tentative D call is TRBD2 (5 bases match). This receptor was identified in a man younger than 40 in good health. The CDR3 loop reads CASSSHGVGGTDTQYF. The sequenced DNA: TGTGCCAGCAGTTCGCACGGGGTAGGAGGTACAGATACGCAGTATTTT.